This is a list of T cell receptor beta chains from one sample in a study of shared clonotypes between healthy human individuals. Sequenced by immunoSEQ multiplex PCR; TCRdb stores in-frame clones only, minus some. The sample lists 2,100,000 or so clones, about 94% seen once, with around 0.13% in the top ten. The sequencing input was naive CD4+ T cells sorted from blood. These receptors were taken from a man between 18 and 29 years old in good health. Each CDR3 is given with its conserved first and last residue. A D gene is named only where the DNA matches it firmly. The listing skips clone size in some rows; elsewhere it reads once, few, many or a size class.

NA	NA	TRBV9	TRBJ2-2	TGTGCCAGCAGCGTAGTCGCAGGGAGCACCGGGGAGCTGTTTTTT	CASSVVAGSTGELFF
NA	NA	TRBV6-1	TRBJ1-5	TGTGCCAGCAGTGGGCAGGGCTTGGGTCAGCCCCAGCATTTT	CASSGQGLGQPQHF
TRBD2	NA	TRBV7-6	TRBJ2-5	TGTGCCAGCAGCTTATCTGGCGGGGGGGTCCGAGAGACCCAGTACTTC	CASSLSGGGVRETQYF
TRBD1	NA	TRBV7-9	TRBJ1-3	TGTGCCAGCAGCCCAAATCTAGGACAGGTGGGAAACACCATATATTTT	CASSPNLGQVGNTIYF
NA	NA	TRBV5-1	TRBJ1-6	TGCGCCAGCAGCTTGGGGTTACGGCAGTTCGCCTCTAATTCACCCCTCCACTTT	CASSLGLRQFASNSPLHF
TRBD2	NA	TRBV9	TRBJ2-5	TGTGCCAGCAGCGTAGGGTTAGCGGGGACCCAAGAGACCCAGTACTTC	CASSVGLAGTQETQYF
NA	NA	TRBV18	TRBJ1-5	TGTGCCAGCTCACCATCAGAGGGCTCCGGCCTGCAGCATTTT	CASSPSEGSGLQHF
NA	NA	TRBV21-1	TRBJ1-5	TGTGCCAGCAGCATTAGGGAGCAGCCCCAGCATTTT	CASSIREQPQHF
NA	once	TRBV18	TRBJ2-7	TGTGCCAGCTCACCACCGGGTCGGTCCTACGAGCAGTACTTC	CASSPPGRSYEQYF
TRBD1	NA	TRBV30	TRBJ1-4	TGTGCCTGGAGCGCTCCGGGACAGAATGAAAAACTGTTTTTT	CAWSAPGQNEKLFF
TRBD1	NA	TRBV9	TRBJ1-6	TGTGCCAGCAGCGTAACCGGGACAGGGGAAGAGGTTTGGTATAATTCACCCCTCCACTTT	CASSVTGTGEEVWYNSPLHF
TRBD2	NA	TRBV5-1	TRBJ2-1	TGCGCCAGCAGCTTGGTAGCGGGGGCGAACAATGAGCAGTTCTTC	CASSLVAGANNEQFF
NA	NA	TRBV18	TRBJ1-1	TGTGCCAGCTCTCCTACCGGGACTCAACTTGAAGCTTTCTTT	CASSPTGTQLEAFF
TRBD2	NA	TRBV9	TRBJ2-1	TGTGCCAGCAGCGATCATAGCGGGAGTTTGGATGAGCAGTTCTTC	CASSDHSGSLDEQFF
TRBD1	NA	TRBV7-6	TRBJ1-1	TGTGCCAGCAGCCAACAGGGGTCCACTGAAGCTTTCTTT	CASSQQGSTEAFF
NA	NA	TRBV2	TRBJ2-4	TGTGCCAGCAGGAACGTAGGGACATTAGAGTTC	CASRNVGTLEF
NA	NA	TRBV6-5	TRBJ1-1	TGTGCCAGCAATAACAGGGAAGGGGTCACTGAAGCTTTCTTT	CASNNREGVTEAFF
TRBD2	NA	TRBV5-4	TRBJ2-3	TGTGCCAGCAGCTTGGCGGGACTGCGGACTAGCGGGAACACAGATACGCAGTATTTT	CASSLAGLRTSGNTDTQYF
NA	NA	TRBV20-1	TRBJ2-3	TGCAGTGCTAGCCCAGTGGATACGCAGTATTTT	CSASPVDTQYF
NA	NA	TRBV5-1	TRBJ2-2	TGCGCCAGCAGCTCGCTTAGCTCCACCGGGGAGCTGTTTTTT	CASSSLSSTGELFF
NA	NA	TRBV5-5	TRBJ2-7	TGTGCCAGCAGCGTTACTGGGGACGGGAGCTCCTACGAGCAGTACTTC	CASSVTGDGSSYEQYF
TRBD1	NA	TRBV6-1	TRBJ1-1	TGTGCCAGCAGTGGCACCGACAGGGCTGCTGAAGCTTTCTTT	CASSGTDRAAEAFF
NA	NA	TRBV7-9	TRBJ1-2	TGTGCCAGCAGCCTGCTTGGGGGAAAGGGGAACGGCTACACCTTC	CASSLLGGKGNGYTF
NA	NA	TRBV2	TRBJ1-1	TGTGCCAGCAGCCCGGAAGAGAACACTGAAGCTTTCTTT	CASSPEENTEAFF
NA	NA	TRBV2	TRBJ2-1	TGTGCCAGCAGCCAGGACGTAAGCTCCTACAATGAGCAGTTCTTC	CASSQDVSSYNEQFF
TRBD1	NA	TRBV11-2	TRBJ2-5	TGTGCCAGCAGTCCTCGCCGGGGACAGCAAGAGACCCAGTACTTC	CASSPRRGQQETQYF
NA	NA	TRBV6-6	TRBJ2-7	TGTGCCAGCAGCCCAGTAGGGGAGTATCGGGAGCAGTACTTC	CASSPVGEYREQYF
NA	NA	TRBV30	TRBJ1-5	TGTGCCTGGAGTGTACCGGGATATCAGCCCCAGCATTTT	CAWSVPGYQPQHF
TRBD2	NA	TRBV28	TRBJ2-2	TGTGCCAGCAGTTTTACGGGACTAGCGGGGCTATCGACCGGGGAGCTGTTTTTT	CASSFTGLAGLSTGELFF
NA	NA	TRBV25-1	TRBJ2-2	TGTGCCAGCAGTGTTGGGACCGGGGAGCTGTTTTTT	CASSVGTGELFF
NA	NA	TRBV7-9	TRBJ1-1	TGTGCCAGCAGCGTCGGACAGCTGAGCACTGAAGCTTTCTTT	CASSVGQLSTEAFF
NA	NA	TRBV2	TRBJ1-2	TGTGCCAGCACAGCCGGGCCCGGAGTAGATGGCTACACCTTC	CASTAGPGVDGYTF
NA	NA	TRBV12-5	TRBJ2-7	TGTGCTAGTGGTTTGGTAGGCTACGAGCAGTACTTC	CASGLVGYEQYF
NA	NA	TRBV10-1	TRBJ1-1	TGCGCCAGCAGTGACACCCGACAGACCGAAGCTTTCTTT	CASSDTRQTEAFF
NA	NA	TRBV2	TRBJ2-1	TGTGCCAGCAGTGCAGTGACCAATGAGCAGTTCTTC	CASSAVTNEQFF
NA	NA	TRBV6-6	TRBJ2-5	TGTGCCAGCAGTTACTCGTCAGGGGCGCAAGAGACCCAGTACTTC	CASSYSSGAQETQYF
NA	NA	TRBV28	TRBJ2-1	TGTGCCAGCAGTTCCAGACATCTCAATCGGCAGTTCTTC	CASSSRHLNRQFF
NA	NA	TRBV18	TRBJ1-4	TGTGCCAGCTCACTTTTCTTGACCGGGACTGAAGAAAAACTGTTTTTT	CASSLFLTGTEEKLFF
NA	NA	TRBV5-4	TRBJ2-5	TGTGCCAGCCACCCCTCCCCCTTAGAGACCCAGTACTTC	CASHPSPLETQYF
TRBD1	NA	TRBV2	TRBJ1-2	TGTGCCAGCAGTGAGGAACAGGGGTTGTATGGCTACACCTTC	CASSEEQGLYGYTF
NA	NA	TRBV6-5	TRBJ2-1	TGTGCCAGCAACAGGGACGGAGAGCAGTTCTTC	CASNRDGEQFF
NA	NA	TRBV4-2	TRBJ1-2	TGTGCCAGCAGCCACGAGACCCACGGGATCTATGGCTACACCTTC	CASSHETHGIYGYTF
NA	NA	TRBV25-1	TRBJ1-1	TGTGCCAGCAGTGAATTAAGGGGGACCCCTGAAGCTTTCTTT	CASSELRGTPEAFF
NA	NA	TRBV15	TRBJ1-6	TGTGCCACCAGCGGACCACCGAATTCACCCCTCCACTTT	CATSGPPNSPLHF
TRBD1	NA	TRBV19	TRBJ1-5	TGTGCCAGTAGTATTGGGGGACAGGGGACTTTGGGCAATCAGCCCCAGCATTTT	CASSIGGQGTLGNQPQHF
NA	NA	TRBV10-3	TRBJ1-4	TGTGCCATCAGTGGGGTTCCTAATGAAAAACTGTTTTTT	CAISGVPNEKLFF
NA	few	TRBV6-6	TRBJ2-2	TGTGCCAGCGGGATGGGACTTAACACCGGGGAGCTGTTTTTT	CASGMGLNTGELFF